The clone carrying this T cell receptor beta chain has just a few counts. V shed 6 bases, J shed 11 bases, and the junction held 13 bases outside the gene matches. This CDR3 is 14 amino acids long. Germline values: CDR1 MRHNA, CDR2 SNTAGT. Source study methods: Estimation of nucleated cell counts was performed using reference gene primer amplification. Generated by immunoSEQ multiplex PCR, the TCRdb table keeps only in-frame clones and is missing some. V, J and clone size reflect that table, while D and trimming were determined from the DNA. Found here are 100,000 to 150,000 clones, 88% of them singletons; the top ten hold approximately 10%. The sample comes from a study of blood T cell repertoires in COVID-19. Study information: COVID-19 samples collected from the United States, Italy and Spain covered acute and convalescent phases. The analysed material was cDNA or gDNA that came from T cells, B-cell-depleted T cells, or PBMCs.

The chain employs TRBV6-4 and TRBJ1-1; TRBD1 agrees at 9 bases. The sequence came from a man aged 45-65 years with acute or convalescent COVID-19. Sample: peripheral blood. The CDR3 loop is CASSSNPGQGWAFF. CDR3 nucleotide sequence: TGTGCCAGCAGCTCTAATCCGGGACAGGGTTGGGCTTTCTTT.